These 24 T cell receptor beta chains came from one sample sequenced in a study of identical twins. MiXCR, applied by TCRdb to the 5' RACE reads, yields one record per CDR3 protein. Of 540,000 or so distinct CDR3 sequences listed, 20% to 25% are singletons. These data also featured in a second study, about yellow fever vaccine responses in identical twins.

The sequenced sample consisted of CD4+ T cells sorted from blood. The receptor set was obtained from a woman under 30 in good health.

This clonotype was seen more than once but under ten times. The J gene is TRBJ2-5, the V gene TRBV15; a weak D match, TRBD1 (6 bases). The CDR3 sequence is 15 residues long. Between the trimmed V and J ends, which lost 3 bases and 5 bases, there was a span of 16 bases. Germline CDR1 LNHNV, CDR2 YYDKDF (reference sequence). The CDR3 bases are TGTGCCACCAGCAGGCGACAGGAACGATCCGAGACCCAGTACTTC. Its translation is CATSRRQERSETQYF.

This clonotype was counted only a few times. This rearrangement joins TRBV10-3 to TRBJ2-1, with TRBD2 matching 8 bases. CDR3 length equals 19 residues. V lost 4 bases to trimming and J lost 0 bases; unmatched junction nucleotides: 14. The germline V gene has CDR1 ENHRY and CDR2 SYGVKD. The CDR3 spells CAISGGRGGRPSSYNEQFF. CDR3 nucleotides: TGTGCCATCAGTGGAGGAAGAGGCGGGAGGCCTTCCTCCTACAATGAGCAGTTCTTC.

This clonotype was counted at least ten times. The chain is built from TRBV12-3 or TRBV12-4 and TRBJ2-2; maybe TRBD1 (6 bases). The CDR3 loop spans 16 amino acids. V gave up 1 base and J gave up 6 bases, with 15 bases separating them. The CDR3 reads CASSLGYRAFPGELFF. CDR3 in DNA: TGTGCCAGCAGTTTAGGTTACAGGGCCTTCCCCGGGGAGCTGTTTTTT.

This clonotype was recorded a few times. The chain has TRBV5-1 and TRBJ1-1, with no clear D. The germline V gene has CDR1 SGHRS and CDR2 YFSETQ. The CDR3 consists of 14 residues. V shed 4 bases and J shed 0 bases, with 10 bases lying between them. The CDR3 here is CASSMDGLNTEAFF. The DNA for the CDR3 is TGCGCCAGCAGCATGGACGGGCTGAACACTGAAGCTTTCTTT.

This clonotype has a count of ten or more. The V call is TRBV12-3 or TRBV12-4, the J call TRBJ2-1; D is perhaps TRBD1 or TRBD2 (5 bases each). V lost 6 bases and J 0 bases, leaving 12 bases between the germline ends. This CDR3 is built from 15 residues. The CDR3 region is CASSRDGSSYNEQFF. CDR3 DNA: TGTGCCAGCAGCCGGGACGGAAGCTCCTACAATGAGCAGTTCTTC.

The chain employs TRBV7-9 and TRBJ1-6; 8 bases agree with TRBD1. There are 15 residues in the CDR3. V dropped 3 bases and J dropped 7; count of bases not matched to a gene: 5. Germline V gene sequence: CDR1 SEHNR, CDR2 FQNEAQ (reference sequence). In DNA form, the CDR3 reads TGTGCCAGCAGCTTCGGACAGGGAGAAAATTCACCCCTCCACTTT. It translates to CASSFGQGENSPLHF.

CDR3 in amino acids: CASSLPGTGVRTGELFF. In nucleotides, the CDR3 is TGCGCCAGCAGCCTACCCGGGACAGGGGTGAGAACCGGGGAGCTGTTTTTT. The chain is built from TRBV4-1 and TRBJ2-2; 10 bases line up with TRBD1. Germline V lookup: CDR1 MGHRA, CDR2 YSYEKL. J was trimmed by 5 bases and V by 4 bases; bases with no gene match: 10. This CDR3 contains 17 residues.

This clonotype has a handful of counts. The chain combines TRBV29-1 with TRBJ2-1; 10 nucleotides line up with TRBD1. V trimming: 2 bases; J trimming: 5 bases; junction bases outside the gene matches: 9. Germline V gene lookup returns CDR1 SQVTM and CDR2 ANQGSEA. The CDR3 contains 16 residues. CDR3 in DNA: TGCAGCGTTGAACCTCCCGGGACAGGGGTGGACAATGAGCAGTTCTTC. Amino acids: CSVEPPGTGVDNEQFF.

The chain has TRBV3-1 and TRBJ2-1; TRBD2 aligns across 7 bases. With 1 base clipped from V and 9 bases from J, the junction kept 9 bases outside the gene matches. CDR3 length equals 15 residues. The germline gives CDR1 LGHDT, CDR2 YNNKEL (reference sequence). The CDR3 reads CASSQGSAGVGEQFF. The DNA for the CDR3 is TGTGCCAGCAGCCAAGGTTCGGCGGGAGTTGGTGAGCAGTTCTTC.

This clonotype appeared a few times. V and J are TRBV5-1 and TRBJ2-5; D uncertain. Trimming stripped 3 bases from V and 0 bases from J, with 6 bases between. This CDR3 region has 13 residues. The V gene's germline CDR1 is SGHRS and CDR2 YFSETQ. CDR3 in amino acids: CASSSQHQETQYF. CDR3 DNA: TGCGCCAGCAGCTCACAGCACCAAGAGACCCAGTACTTC.

The rearrangement links TRBV25-1 to TRBJ2-7; TRBD2 matches 12 bases. The V gene's germline CDR1 is MGHDK and CDR2 SYGVNS. CDR3 size: 15 residues. V was pared by 1 base and J by 7 bases, with 5 bases of the junction left unmatched. The CDR3 reads CASSEFASGRGEQYF. The CDR3 coding sequence is TGTGCCAGCAGTGAATTTGCTAGCGGGAGGGGTGAGCAGTACTTC.

This CDR3 reads CAGGETQPQHF. The CDR3 DNA sequence: TGTGCCGGGGGGGAGACGCAGCCCCAGCATTTT. J is TRBJ1-5 and V is TRBV19, with a weak D call TRBD1 (5 bases). This CDR3 contains 11 residues. CDR1 LNHDA and CDR2 SQIVND come from the germline V gene (reference sequence). V was pared by 11 bases and J by 7 bases, with 12 bases between. The full variable domain, with the rest looked up from reference TRBV19 and TRBJ1-5, is DGGITQSPKYLFRKEGQNVTLSCEQNLNHDAMYWYRQDPGQGLRLIYYSQIVNDFQKGDIAEGYSVSREKKESFPLTVTSAQKNPTAFYLCAGGETQPQHFGDGTRLSIL.

The chain links TRBV14 to TRBJ2-7; no clear D. V lost 2 bases and J lost 9, with 8 bases in between. In germline, CDR1 is SGHDN, CDR2 FVKESK. This CDR3 contains 11 residues. For the CDR3, the DNA is TGTGCCAGCAGCCAAACTACGGGGCAGTACTTC. Its protein product is CASSQTTGQYF.

The chain employs TRBV5-1 and TRBJ2-1, with TRBD1 matching over 7 bases. Germline V CDR1 and CDR2: SGHRS, YFSETQ. V shed 5 bases and J 9 bases; nucleotides not matched to a gene: 8. CDR3 size: 13 residues. Here the CDR3 reads CASSGQAGGEQFF. DNA of the CDR3: TGCGCCAGCAGTGGACAGGCAGGGGGTGAGCAGTTCTTC.

This clonotype was picked up many times. The rearrangement joins TRBV12-3 or TRBV12-4 to TRBJ2-5; maybe TRBD1 (5 bases). Deletions cut 3 bases from V and 4 bases from J, with 9 bases between. CDR3 length equals 13 residues. CDR3 region: CASSFGQGETQYF. The CDR3 DNA reads as TGTGCCAGCAGTTTCGGACAAGGAGAGACCCAGTACTTC.

This clonotype was observed a handful of times. The chain is built from TRBV6-1 and TRBJ2-7; 7 bases match TRBD2. The germline V gene encodes CDR1 MNHNS and CDR2 SASEGT. V lost 8 bases and J lost 3; bases outside the gene matches: 10. The CDR3 has 14 amino acids. The CDR3 coding sequence is TGTGCCAGCCGCCCCTGGCTAGCGGTCTACGAGCAGTACTTC. This codes for CASRPWLAVYEQYF.

This clonotype was recorded at least ten times. The chain employs TRBV12-3 or TRBV12-4 and TRBJ2-7; 8 bases line up with TRBD2. The J segment lost 5 bases and the V segment lost 3 bases, leaving 12 bases of the junction unmatched. The CDR3 consists of 16 residues. CDR3 in amino acids: CASSFLRGASQDEQYF. CDR3 coding DNA: TGTGCCAGCAGTTTTCTGCGGGGGGCATCCCAGGACGAGCAGTACTTC.

This sequence joins TRBV5-6 and TRBJ1-6; D might be TRBD1 (5 bases). Deletions cut 4 bases from V and 9 bases from J, with 17 bases between. Looked up from germline, CDR1 is SGHDT and CDR2 is YYEEEE. The CDR3 consists of 15 residues. CDR3 in DNA: TGTGCCAGCAGCCCGAGGGGTACTCAAGGTTCACCCCTCCACTTT. Translation: CASSPRGTQGSPLHF.

Comments on this clonotype: At one of its ends the junction is not consistent with the germline gene, which may arise from a read error. The CDR3 sequence is CASSQEWLARDTQYF. Here the CDR3 DNA reads TGTGCCAGCAGCCAAGAATGGCTAGCACGAGATACACAGTATTTT. The chain couples TRBV4-2 to TRBJ2-3, with D possibly being TRBD2 (5 bases). Germline CDR1 LGHNA, CDR2 YNFKEQ. There are 15 residues in the CDR3.

This clonotype was observed a few times. This chain connects TRBV10-3 to TRBJ2-5; 7 bases map to TRBD1. After removal of 4 bases from V and 5 bases from J, the junction contained 7 bases not matched to a gene. This CDR3 comprises 14 residues. Germline V lookup: CDR1 ENHRY, CDR2 SYGVKD. Here the CDR3 DNA reads TGTGCCATCAGTGGGGTCGGGACAGTCGAGACCCAGTACTTC. Its translation is CAISGVGTVETQYF.

The chain joins TRBV13 to TRBJ2-1, with 7 bases fitting TRBD1. This CDR3 is built from 16 residues. CDR1 is PRHDT and CDR2 is FYEKMQ in the germline V gene (reference sequence). Trimming at V came to 5 bases and at J to 4 bases, leaving 11 bases not matched to a gene. CDR3 residues: CASSHRGKGVYNEQFF. The CDR3, as DNA: TGTGCCAGCAGCCACAGGGGTAAGGGGGTATACAATGAGCAGTTCTTC. The full variable domain, completed using reference TRBV13 and TRBJ2-1, is AAGVIQSPRHLIKEKRETATLKCYPIPRHDTVYWYQQGPGQDPQFLISFYEKMQSDKGSIPDRFSAQQFSDYHSELNMSSLELGDSALYFCASSHRGKGVYNEQFFGPGTRLTVL.

This rearrangement joins TRBV5-1 to TRBJ2-1; TRBD2 aligns across 13 bases. CDR1 and CDR2 (germline): SGHRS, YFSETQ. After removal of 0 bases from V and 16 bases from J, the junction contained 13 bases not matched to a gene. The CDR3 is 16 residues long. The CDR3 sequence: CASSLGDTSGRASVFF. The CDR3 DNA follows: TGCGCCAGCAGCTTGGGGGATACTAGCGGGAGGGCCTCCGTATTCTTC.

The sample holds a few counts of this clonotype. The rearrangement links TRBV20-1 to TRBJ1-1, with D perhaps TRBD1 (5 bases). The germline CDR1 and CDR2 sequences are DFQATT and SNEGSKA (reference sequence). The CDR3 has 17 residues. V lost 1 base, J lost 2 bases, and 20 bases lay in between. CDR3 bases: TGCAGTGCTAGAGCGTTAGGGACCCTACGGGGTAACACTGAAGCTTTCTTT. Translating it yields CSARALGTLRGNTEAFF.

This clonotype was seen a handful of times. The chain recombines TRBV15 with TRBJ2-4, with TRBD1 matching over 11 bases. J gave up 6 bases and V 5 bases, and 9 bases lay outside the gene matches. CDR1 LNHNV and CDR2 YYDKDF come from the germline V gene (reference sequence). The CDR3 is made up of 16 amino acids. The CDR3 here is CATSGRDRGNGNIQYF. DNA of the CDR3: TGTGCCACCAGCGGACGGGACAGGGGGAATGGAAACATTCAGTACTTC.